These 19 T cell receptor beta chains originate from one sample sequenced in a study of vaccination and CD4 T cells after COVID-19. Described treatment: roughly 10-day PBMC culture with coronavirus spike peptide pools or control peptides (ViraFEST assay). What these receptors recognize is not known. Once obtained from cultured CD4+ T cells, the DNA was sequenced using the Oncomine TCR Beta short-read assay. TCRdb re-called the PCR reads with MiXCR, one entry per CDR3 protein. The sample lists tens of thousands of distinct CDR3 sequences, approximately 40% occurring once. Material: CD4+ T cells from blood, cultured in vitro, obtained before SARS-CoV-2 vaccination. The receptors shown here come from a human donor who received a COVID-19 vaccine.

This clonotype was seen a handful of times. DNA of the CDR3: TGCAGTGCTCGCCCCGGGACAGGGTCAAATAATTCACCCCTCCACTTT. It translates to CSARPGTGSNNSPLHF. V usage is TRBV20-1 and J usage is TRBJ1-6; 9 bases are a match to TRBD1. Unmatched junction bases numbered 10, after V lost 5 bases and J lost 5 bases. The CDR3 has 16 residues. Germline values: CDR1 DFQATT, CDR2 SNEGSKA (reference sequence).

The rearrangement joins TRBV9 to TRBJ1-5, with D unclear. Trimming cost V 3 bases and J 6 bases, with 13 bases left between them. Germline CDR1 SGDLS, CDR2 YYNGEE. The CDR3 extends over 14 amino acids. The CDR3 here is CASSASAAGQPQHF. Here the CDR3 DNA reads TGTGCCAGCAGCGCCTCAGCAGCTGGTCAGCCCCAGCATTTT.

This clonotype has a handful of counts. The rearrangement uses TRBV5-1 and TRBJ2-3; D gene unclear. V was pared by 2 bases and J by 0 bases, with 10 bases between. Germline V gives CDR1 SGHRS, CDR2 YFSETQ. This CDR3 comprises 15 residues. Here the CDR3 reads CASSFSGTSTDTQYF. The CDR3 nucleotides read TGCGCCAGCAGCTTCTCGGGTACTAGCACAGATACGCAGTATTTT. The full variable domain, with the rest looked up from reference TRBV5-1 and TRBJ2-3, is KAGVTQTPRYLIKTRGQQVTLSCSPISGHRSVSWYQQTPGQGLQFLFEYFSETQRNKGNFPGRFSGRQFSNSRSEMNVSTLELGDSALYLCASSFSGTSTDTQYFGPGTRLTVL.

This chain uses TRBV20-1 with TRBJ1-2; 7 nucleotides align to TRBD1. Trimming cost V 0 bases and J 8 bases; bases outside gene matches: 9. Germline CDR1 and CDR2: DFQATT and SNEGSKA (reference sequence). CDR3 length equals 14 residues. The CDR3 loop reads CSARDDREVKGYTF. The DNA for the CDR3 is TGCAGTGCTAGAGATGACAGGGAGGTAAAAGGCTACACCTTC.

This chain joins TRBV20-1 and TRBJ1-5; the match to TRBD1 covers 7 bases. CDR3 size: 13 residues. The germline V gene has CDR1 DFQATT and CDR2 SNEGSKA (reference sequence). V dropped 5 bases and J dropped 5; count of bases not matched to a gene: 6. CDR3 DNA sequence: TGCAGTGCTGCCGACAGGGTGGATCAGCCCCAGCATTTT. The encoded protein is CSAADRVDQPQHF.

This clonotype was recorded only once. This chain uses TRBV5-1 with TRBJ1-1; tentative D call: TRBD1 (5 bases). The CDR3 extends over 16 amino acids. The germline V gene encodes CDR1 SGHRS and CDR2 YFSETQ. The V end was cut by 6 bases, the J end by 1 base, with 19 bases between. Here the CDR3 DNA reads TGCGCCAGCACCCTGGAACGTGGGGGGGGGAACACTGAAGCTTTCTTT. As protein: CASTLERGGGNTEAFF. Full variable domain (outside the CDR3, taken from reference TRBV5-1 and TRBJ1-1): KAGVTQTPRYLIKTRGQQVTLSCSPISGHRSVSWYQQTPGQGLQFLFEYFSETQRNKGNFPGRFSGRQFSNSRSEMNVSTLELGDSALYLCASTLERGGGNTEAFFGQGTRLTVV.

This chain uses TRBV11-3 with TRBJ2-3, with D possibly being TRBD1 (7 bases). The germline V and J ends were trimmed by 8 bases and 6 bases, with 18 bases remaining between them. CDR1 is SGHNT, CDR2 YENEEA, per germline. This CDR3 region has 14 residues. The CDR3 sequence: CASGGTVRSDTQYF. Here the CDR3 DNA reads TGTGCCAGCGGCGGGACAGTTCGCTCGGATACGCAGTATTTT.

J is TRBJ1-4 and V is TRBV7-2, with TRBD1 matching 7 bases. V was pared by 1 base and J by 7 bases, with 9 bases of the junction left unmatched. The germline gives CDR1 SGHTA, CDR2 FQGNSA. There are 16 residues in the CDR3. As DNA, the CDR3 is TGTGCCAGCAGCTTAGGCCCCAGGGGGGCGCTTGAAAAACTGTTTTTT. This codes for CASSLGPRGALEKLFF. Together with reference TRBV7-2 and TRBJ1-4, the CDR3 gives the full variable domain: GAGVSQSPSNKVTEKGKDVELRCDPISGHTALYWYRQSLGQGLEFLIYFQGNSAPDKSGLPSDRFSAERTGGSVSTLTIQRTQQEDSAVYLCASSLGPRGALEKLFFGSGTQLSVL.

V is TRBV20-1 and J is TRBJ1-2, with 7 bases fitting TRBD1. The ends lost 4 bases at V and 6 bases at J; junction bases unmatched: 5. The CDR3 spans 12 residues. In germline, CDR1 is DFQATT, CDR2 SNEGSKA (reference sequence). The CDR3 sequence: CSATGDSHGYTF. The CDR3 bases are TGCAGTGCTACGGGGGACAGCCATGGCTACACCTTC.

The chain employs TRBV6-1 and TRBJ2-2; possible D gene TRBD2, 6 bases. V was shortened by 6 bases and J by 4 bases, with 12 bases between the two germline ends. Germline values: CDR1 MNHNS, CDR2 SASEGT. This CDR3 comprises 14 residues. CDR3 in DNA: TGTGCCAGCAGGCGGGACCTCATCACCGGGGAGCTGTTTTTT. It specifies CASRRDLITGELFF.

V gene TRBV7-2 combines with J gene TRBJ1-5; D gene ambiguous. The V gene lost 5 bases and the J gene lost 2 bases, with 13 bases spanning the gap. Germline-derived CDR1 and CDR2 are SGHTA and FQGNSA. The length of the CDR3 is 15 residues. CDR3 residues: CASSVYVTGNQPQHF. The CDR3 nucleotides are TGTGCCAGCAGCGTTTACGTGACGGGCAATCAGCCCCAGCATTTT. Full variable domain (outside the CDR3, taken from reference TRBV7-2 and TRBJ1-5): GAGVSQSPSNKVTEKGKDVELRCDPISGHTALYWYRQSLGQGLEFLIYFQGNSAPDKSGLPSDRFSAERTGGSVSTLTIQRTQQEDSAVYLCASSVYVTGNQPQHFGDGTRLSIL.

This chain links TRBV15 with TRBJ2-1, with TRBD2 matching over 12 bases. Unmatched junction bases numbered 4, after V lost 1 base and J lost 9 bases. The V gene's germline CDR1 is LNHNV and CDR2 YYDKDF (reference sequence). CDR3 length: 15 residues. The CDR3 region is CATSRGTSGGSEQFF. The CDR3 region has the DNA TGTGCCACCAGCAGAGGAACTAGCGGGGGGAGTGAGCAGTTCTTC.

The chain links TRBV6-2 or TRBV6-3 to TRBJ1-6, with D perhaps matching TRBD1 (5 bases). V was clipped by 5 bases and J by 6 bases, with 11 bases between them. The CDR3 is 14 amino acids. CDR1 is MNHEY, CDR2 SVGEGT, per germline. CDR3 DNA sequence: TGTGCCAGCAGTAGAGGGGCTGGTAATTCACCCCTCCACTTT. Protein product: CASSRGAGNSPLHF.

The chain uses TRBV11-3 and TRBJ2-6; no clear D gene. Germline V CDR1 and CDR2: SGHNT, YENEEA. Trimming pared 0 bases from V and 2 bases from J, leaving 11 bases between. CDR3 length: 17 residues. For the CDR3, the DNA is TGTGCCAGCAGCTTAGATCGTCTAGGCGCTGGGGCCAACGTCCTGACTTTC. It codes for CASSLDRLGAGANVLTF.

This clonotype has just a few counts. This chain connects TRBV20-1 to TRBJ2-5; 8 bases agree with TRBD1. With V trimmed by 0 bases and J by 5 bases, 8 bases remained unmatched. Germline V gene lookup returns CDR1 DFQATT and CDR2 SNEGSKA (reference sequence). The CDR3 is made up of 15 amino acids. The CDR3 loop is CSARDARAGGETQYF. The CDR3, as DNA: TGCAGTGCTAGAGATGCCCGGGCAGGGGGCGAGACCCAGTACTTC.

The V gene is TRBV30, the J gene TRBJ1-2; no definite D call. Trimming removed 1 base from V and 8 bases from J, with 5 bases in between. Germline V gene data show CDR1 as GTSNPN and CDR2 as SVGIG (reference sequence). The CDR3 spans 10 residues. The CDR3 protein is CAWSGVGYTF. The CDR3 coding sequence is TGTGCCTGGAGTGGAGTGGGCTACACCTTC. Using reference TRBV30 and TRBJ1-2 for the parts outside the CDR3, the full variable domain is SQTIHQWPATLVQPVGSPLSLECTVEGTSNPNLYWYRQAAGRGLQLLFYSVGIGQISSEVPQNLSASRPQDRQFILSSKKLLLSDSGFYLCAWSGVGYTFGSGTRLTVV.

The V call is TRBV10-3, the J call TRBJ2-7; 9 bases map to TRBD1. Looked up from germline, CDR1 is ENHRY and CDR2 is SYGVKD. Losses at the gene ends were 4 bases for V and 3 bases for J; bases not matched to a gene: 4. This CDR3 region has 14 residues. Here the CDR3 reads CAISAQDRGYEQYF. For the CDR3, the DNA is TGTGCCATCAGTGCCCAGGACAGGGGCTACGAGCAGTACTTC.

This clonotype has a handful of counts. This chain connects TRBV21-1 to TRBJ1-5; the D segment call TRBD1 is taken from the table without a DNA check. TRBV21-1 represents a pseudogene. This CDR3 is built from 13 residues. The CDR3 DNA reads TGTGCCCGACCGGGACAGGGGCGTCAGCCCCAGCATTTT. Translation gives CARPGQGRQPQHF.

The V call is TRBV11-2, the J call TRBJ2-5; D uncertain. Per the germline V gene, CDR1 is SGHAT and CDR2 is FQNNGV. The CDR3 length is 16 residues. Trimming took 0 bases from V and 4 from J, leaving 15 bases between them. CDR3 in DNA: TGTGCCAGCAGCTTAGAAACCGTCCGAATACGAGAGACCCAGTACTTC. It is translated as CASSLETVRIRETQYF.